The 23 T cell receptor beta chains listed next were all sequenced from one sample in a study of T cell responses to AZD1222 COVID-19 vaccine. Repertoires were generated with immunoSEQ multiplex PCR, while TCRdb's copy carries only in-frame clones and drops some. The profile shows about 130,000 clones, roughly 89% of them singletons. The specimen was peripheral blood, collected on day 0 of AZD1222 vaccination. Source of these receptors: an adult in good health.

The rearrangement joins TRBV9 to TRBJ1-4; 9 bases agree with TRBD1. The germline gives CDR1 SGDLS, CDR2 YYNGEE. Trimming cost V 3 bases and J 11 bases; bases outside gene matches: 8. This CDR3 comprises 14 residues. CDR3 in amino acids: CASSARDREEKLFF. The CDR3 region has the DNA TGTGCCAGCAGCGCCCGGGACAGGGAGGAGAAACTGTTTTTT.

The chain links TRBV2 to TRBJ1-5; 7 bases map to TRBD1. J lost 5 bases, V lost 6 bases, and 4 bases had no gene match. The CDR3 is 13 residues long. The V gene's germline CDR1 is SNHLY and CDR2 FYNNEI. CDR3 residues: CASRGGRDQPQHF. In DNA, the CDR3 is TGTGCCAGCAGAGGGGGCAGGGATCAGCCCCAGCATTTT.

The chain employs TRBV7-9 and TRBJ1-1; 9 positions agree with TRBD1. Germline values: CDR1 SEHNR, CDR2 FQNEAQ (reference sequence). Unmatched junction bases numbered 7, after V lost 7 bases and J lost 4 bases. CDR3 length: 14 residues. The DNA of the CDR3 is TGTGCCAGCATCTTCACAGGGGGCGGCACTGAAGCTTTCTTT. Its translation is CASIFTGGGTEAFF.

The chain recombines TRBV7-2 with TRBJ1-5; D unclear. The CDR3 is 13 residues long. CDR1 SGHTA and CDR2 FQGNSA come from the germline V gene. V gave up 5 bases and J gave up 0 bases, with 5 bases separating them. The CDR3 DNA sequence: TGTGCCAGCAGCATGAATAGCAATCAGCCCCAGCATTTT. Residues: CASSMNSNQPQHF.

The rearrangement joins TRBV19 to TRBJ1-5, with 9 bases identical to TRBD1. Germline lookup yields CDR1 LNHDA and CDR2 SQIVND (reference sequence). This CDR3 has 16 amino acids. V lost 4 bases to trimming and J lost 1 base; unmatched junction nucleotides: 5. The CDR3: CASSTRQGGSNQPQHF. As DNA, the CDR3 is TGTGCCAGTAGTACCCGACAGGGGGGAAGCAATCAGCCCCAGCATTTT.

The chain combines TRBV12-5 with TRBJ1-2; 7 bases fit TRBD1. Germline CDR1 reads LGHNT; CDR2 reads FRNRAP. The length of the CDR3 is 14 residues. V shed 3 bases, J shed 4 bases, and the junction held 5 bases outside the gene matches. CDR3 protein: CASGFSTGVYGYTF. The DNA for the CDR3 is TGTGCTAGTGGTTTCTCTACAGGGGTCTATGGCTACACCTTC.

The gene calls are TRBV11-2 and TRBJ1-6; D might be TRBD1 (5 bases). CDR1 and CDR2 (germline): SGHAT, FQNNGV. CDR3 size: 15 residues. Trimming took 2 bases from V and 6 from J, leaving 11 bases between them. The CDR3 DNA reads TGTGCCAGCAGCTTACCCTCCGGGGCTAATTCACCCCTCCACTTT. Protein sequence: CASSLPSGANSPLHF. Drawing the rest from reference TRBV11-2 and TRBJ1-6, the complete variable domain is EAGVAQSPRYKIIEKRQSVAFWCNPISGHATLYWYQQILGQGPKLLIQFQNNGVVDDSQLPKDRFSAERLKGVDSTLKIQPAKLEDSAVYLCASSLPSGANSPLHFGNGTRLTVT.

The rearrangement joins TRBV6-5 to TRBJ1-1; 7 nucleotides align to TRBD1. This CDR3 contains 14 residues. The V gene's germline CDR1 is MNHEY and CDR2 SVGAGI. V gave up 5 bases and J gave up 1 base; unmatched junction bases: 4. The CDR3 spells CASSPGTANTEAFF. The DNA for the CDR3 is TGTGCCAGCAGTCCCGGGACAGCGAACACTGAAGCTTTCTTT.

The chain uses TRBV12-3 or TRBV12-4 and TRBJ1-2; a weak D match, TRBD1 (5 bases). Trimming shortened V by 4 bases and J by 4 bases, and 10 bases separated the two germline ends. The CDR3 has 13 amino acids. CDR3 residues: CASSSGTRYGYTF. Written as DNA, the CDR3 is TGTGCCAGCAGTTCCGGGACGCGCTATGGCTACACCTTC.

The chain combines TRBV5-6 with TRBJ1-2, with a tentative D call TRBD1 (5 bases). Looked up from germline, CDR1 is SGHDT and CDR2 is YYEEEE. The germline V and J ends were trimmed by 4 bases and 7 bases, with 23 bases remaining between them. The CDR3 runs to 16 residues. DNA for the CDR3: TGTGCCAGCAGCGCGTCTCCGGGACGGGCAAGGGGTGGCTACACCTTC. Residues: CASSASPGRARGGYTF. Variable domain in full (rest from reference TRBV5-6 and TRBJ1-2): DAGVTQSPTHLIKTRGQQVTLRCSPKSGHDTVSWYQQALGQGPQFIFQYYEEEERQRGNFPDRFSGHQFPNYSSELNVNALLLGDSALYLCASSASPGRARGGYTFGSGTRLTVV.

This chain joins TRBV5-1 and TRBJ1-1, with a tentative D call TRBD1 (5 bases). Trimming shortened V by 6 bases and J by 3 bases, and 15 bases separated the two germline ends. Per the germline V gene, CDR1 is SGHRS and CDR2 is YFSETQ. This CDR3 is 14 amino acids long. CDR3 loop: CASTLVGVDTEAFF. For the CDR3, the DNA is TGCGCCAGCACCCTGGTGGGGGTTGACACTGAAGCTTTCTTT.

The CDR3 nucleotides are TGTGCCAGCAGCTTGTCCTCTGCTGGGGCCAACGTCCTGACTTTC. This encodes CASSLSSAGANVLTF. V and J are TRBV7-2 and TRBJ2-6; no reliable D call. The CDR3 runs to 15 residues. The V and J ends lost 3 bases and 2 bases respectively, with 8 bases between them. The V gene's germline CDR1 is SGHTA and CDR2 FQGNSA.

This clone appeared once. The CDR3 reads CASGFAEEQFF. For the CDR3, the DNA is TGCGCCAGTGGTTTCGCCGAGGAGCAGTTCTTC. This chain connects TRBV4-1 to TRBJ2-1; no definite D call. This CDR3 has 11 amino acids. From germline, CDR1 is MGHRA and CDR2 YSYEKL. V lost 9 bases, J lost 10 bases, and 13 bases lay in between.

The V gene is TRBV30, the J gene TRBJ1-2; TRBD1 is a possible D gene (5 bases). The CDR3 is 14 residues long. V was pared by 0 bases and J by 8 bases, with 16 bases between. Germline V gene sequence: CDR1 GTSNPN, CDR2 SVGIG (reference sequence). DNA of the CDR3: TGTGCCTGGAGTGTCCACGGCGGGGGACGAGGCTACACCTTC. The encoded protein is CAWSVHGGGRGYTF.

V is TRBV2 and J is TRBJ2-4; D gene ambiguous. The CDR3 has 16 residues. V lost 6 bases and J lost 2, with 17 bases in between. The germline gives CDR1 SNHLY, CDR2 FYNNEI. In DNA form, the CDR3 reads TGTGCCAGCAGCGAACCACGTTCCCCCCCCAAAAACATTCAGTACTTC. Its protein is CASSEPRSPPKNIQYF.

The rearrangement joins TRBV30 to TRBJ1-2; D is possibly TRBD1 (5 bases). The CDR3 runs 13 residues. Germline CDR1 is GTSNPN and CDR2 is SVGIG (reference sequence). The V end was cut by 6 bases, the J end by 2 bases, with 13 bases between. The CDR3 bases are TGTGCCTGCAGCAGGGTCGGCAACTATGGCTACACCTTC. Protein: CACSRVGNYGYTF. The full variable domain, with the rest looked up from reference TRBV30 and TRBJ1-2, is SQTIHQWPATLVQPVGSPLSLECTVEGTSNPNLYWYRQAAGRGLQLLFYSVGIGQISSEVPQNLSASRPQDRQFILSSKKLLLSDSGFYLCACSRVGNYGYTFGSGTRLTVV.

This clone was observed a few times. The V gene is TRBV7-2, the J gene TRBJ2-5; the match to TRBD2 covers 7 bases. The length of the CDR3 is 13 residues. The V gene end was trimmed by 4 bases and the J gene end by 3 bases; junction bases not matched to a gene: 2. Germline V gives CDR1 SGHTA, CDR2 FQGNSA. CDR3 nucleotides: TGTGCCAGCAGCTCAACTAGCGAAGAGACCCAGTACTTC. The encoded protein is CASSSTSEETQYF. The full variable domain, rest sourced from reference TRBV7-2 and TRBJ2-5, is GAGVSQSPSNKVTEKGKDVELRCDPISGHTALYWYRQSLGQGLEFLIYFQGNSAPDKSGLPSDRFSAERTGGSVSTLTIQRTQQEDSAVYLCASSSTSEETQYFGPGTRLLVL.

The chain couples TRBV18 to TRBJ1-5, with D unclear. CDR1 and CDR2 (germline): KGHSH, LQKENI. The CDR3 sequence is 16 residues long. V was pared by 4 bases and J by 1 base, with 14 bases between. CDR3 coding DNA: TGTGCCAGCTCACAGCAGGTACCCGCCAGCAATCAGCCCCAGCATTTT. Amino acid sequence: CASSQQVPASNQPQHF.

Here the CDR3 reads CASARGHRGEQYF. DNA of the CDR3: TGTGCCAGCGCACGGGGGCATAGGGGGGAGCAGTACTTC. The V call is TRBV27, the J call TRBJ2-7; D possibly uses TRBD1 or TRBD2 (6 bases each). Germline assignment: CDR1 MNHEY and CDR2 SMNVEV (reference sequence). V lost 8 bases, J lost 7 bases, and 18 bases lay in between. The CDR3 totals 13 residues.

The genes are TRBV10-3 and TRBJ1-2; 8 bases line up with TRBD1. V dropped 3 bases and J dropped 4; count of bases not matched to a gene: 10. From germline, CDR1 is ENHRY and CDR2 SYGVKD. CDR3 size: 16 residues. The CDR3: CAISDIRTGRAYGYTF. The CDR3 coding sequence is TGTGCCATCAGTGATATTAGGACAGGGAGGGCCTATGGCTACACCTTC.

This clone was seen a few times. The chain uses TRBV10-1 and TRBJ2-5; 8 bases agree with TRBD2. The CDR3 spans 11 residues. The V segment lost 10 bases and the J segment 6 bases; nucleotides outside the gene matches: 4. Germline assignment: CDR1 WNHNN and CDR2 SYGVQD (reference sequence). The CDR3 spells CATRLAKTQYF. CDR3 bases: TGCGCCACTCGACTAGCGAAGACCCAGTACTTC.

The V and J genes are TRBV20-1 and TRBJ1-3; TRBD1 might be the D (5 bases). This CDR3 spans 14 amino acids. Germline-derived CDR1 and CDR2 are DFQATT and SNEGSKA (reference sequence). V was clipped by 3 bases and J by 2 bases, with 11 bases between them. The DNA of the CDR3 is TGCAGTGCTAGTAGACAGTCAGCTGGAAACACCATATATTTT. Translated, it gives CSASRQSAGNTIYF.

This chain uses TRBV18 with TRBJ1-5; D is unresolved. Trimming cost V 6 bases and J 4 bases, with 13 bases left between them. This CDR3 is built from 14 residues. CDR1 and CDR2 (germline): KGHSH, LQKENI. As DNA, the CDR3 is TGTGCCAGCTCCCGTGATGGGTCAAATCAGCCCCAGCATTTT. Amino acids: CASSRDGSNQPQHF.